These 27 T cell receptor beta chains came from one sample sequenced in a study of blood T cells in healthy people across ages. The use of a sample-barcoded 5' primer and a J-beta primer mix characterized a second PCR of roughly 7 to 11 cycles. TCRdb processed the 5' RACE reads anew with MiXCR; each CDR3 protein has one entry. The sample gives approximately 490,000 distinct CDR3 sequences, about 25% of which show up once; roughly 9% is in the top ten. This sample also belongs to another study, concerning T cells of mothers and their children.

Sequenced input: blood. The receptors stem from a boy under 18 in good health.

The genes are TRBV7-3 and TRBJ2-1; 9 nucleotides agree with TRBD2. Germline values: CDR1 SGHTA, CDR2 FQGTGA. Trimming took 5 bases from V and 0 from J; bases not matched to a gene: 8. CDR3 length: 17 residues. CDR3 nucleotide sequence: TGTGCCAGCAGCCTACAAAGCGGGAGGAGCTCCTACAATGAGCAGTTCTTC. It encodes CASSLQSGRSSYNEQFF.

The chain links TRBV6-5 to TRBJ2-1, with D unresolved. Germline V gene lookup returns CDR1 MNHEY and CDR2 SVGAGI. Trimming cost V 8 bases and J 6 bases, with 11 bases left between them. CDR3 length equals 12 residues. The CDR3 is CASFETSNEQFF. The CDR3 bases are TGTGCCAGCTTCGAAACATCCAATGAGCAGTTCTTC.

This clonotype was found a few times. The chain links TRBV29-1 to TRBJ2-7, with no clear D. CDR3 length: 13 amino acids. Germline assignment: CDR1 SQVTM and CDR2 ANQGSEA. Deletions cut 4 bases from V and 6 bases from J, with 16 bases between. The CDR3 DNA sequence: TGCAGCGTTGTGGGTCAACCAGGTACCGAGCAGTACTTC. As protein: CSVVGQPGTEQYF.

This chain links TRBV19 with TRBJ1-4; D is possibly TRBD1 (5 bases). The germline CDR1 and CDR2 sequences are LNHDA and SQIVND (reference sequence). Deletions cut 5 bases from V and 7 bases from J, with 14 bases between. This CDR3 has 14 residues. The CDR3, as DNA: TGTGCCAGTAGTCGCGGAGGGACTTGTGAAAAACTGTTTTTT. Translating gives CASSRGGTCEKLFF.

This clonotype was detected only a few times. The chain uses TRBV11-2 and TRBJ2-7; D unresolved. The CDR3 runs to 13 residues. Germline V CDR1 and CDR2: SGHAT, FQNNGV. Trimming took off 4 bases at V and 5 bases at J, with 12 bases between the two ends. In DNA, the CDR3 is TGTGCCAGCAGCTACTTGGCGGTCGACGAGCAGTACTTC. Translated: CASSYLAVDEQYF.

The chain couples TRBV25-1 to TRBJ2-1, with TRBD2 matching over 8 bases. Germline CDR1 and CDR2: MGHDK and SYGVNS. The CDR3 runs to 15 residues. V lost 7 bases and J lost 6; bases outside the gene matches: 11. CDR3 amino acids: CASTTLGLAGNEQFF. CDR3 nucleotide sequence: TGTGCCAGCACTACCTTGGGGCTAGCGGGCAATGAGCAGTTCTTC.

This clonotype was seen at least ten times. The gene calls are TRBV7-2 and TRBJ1-2, with D perhaps TRBD1 (6 bases). In germline, CDR1 is SGHTA, CDR2 FQGNSA. With 4 bases removed from V and 8 bases from J, the gap between germline ends came to 14 bases. This CDR3 has 13 residues. In DNA form, the CDR3 reads TGTGCCAGCAGCTCCAACCCAGGGGACGGCTACACCTTC. It encodes CASSSNPGDGYTF.

The V call is TRBV7-6, the J call TRBJ2-1, with 8 bases that match TRBD2. Trimming removed 5 bases from V and 3 bases from J; junction bases left unmatched: 9. This CDR3 is 16 amino acids long. Germline V gene data show CDR1 as SGHVS and CDR2 as FNYEAQ. The DNA of the CDR3 is TGTGCCAGCAGCCATATAAGCGGGAGAAACTACAATGAGCAGTTCTTC. Its protein product is CASSHISGRNYNEQFF.

This chain links TRBV27 with TRBJ2-2; D is perhaps TRBD1 (5 bases). Deletions cut 7 bases from V and 1 base from J, with 10 bases between. CDR1 is MNHEY, CDR2 SMNVEV, per germline (reference sequence). This CDR3 is 14 amino acids long. In DNA, the CDR3 is TGTGCCAGCATCTACCAGGGGAACACCGGGGAGCTGTTTTTT. Amino acids: CASIYQGNTGELFF.

The CDR3 nucleotides read TGTGCCAGCAGTGTGATAGGGGAGGCTGGCTACACCTTC. Translation gives CASSVIGEAGYTF. The V gene is TRBV6-1, the J gene TRBJ1-2, with TRBD1 as a possible D gene (5 bases). Germline V gene lookup returns CDR1 MNHNS and CDR2 SASEGT. This CDR3 has 13 amino acids. Trimming took off 4 bases at V and 7 bases at J, with 13 bases between the two ends.

The chain uses TRBV20-1 and TRBJ1-5; D gene ambiguous. Trimming removed 0 bases at V and 1 base at J, with 4 bases between. CDR3 size: 13 residues. Germline CDR1 reads DFQATT; CDR2 reads SNEGSKA (reference sequence). CDR3 loop: CSARERSNQPQHF. CDR3 coding DNA: TGCAGTGCTAGAGAACGGAGCAATCAGCCCCAGCATTTT.

The genes are TRBV2 and TRBJ2-2; D uncertain. CDR1 is SNHLY and CDR2 is FYNNEI in the germline V gene. The V end lost 8 bases, the J end lost 4 bases, and 11 bases lay between the germline ends. This CDR3 has 13 residues. The CDR3 bases are TGTGCCAGCCAGCGAACGGGCACCGGGGAGCTGTTTTTT. It translates to CASQRTGTGELFF.

V usage is TRBV18 and J usage is TRBJ2-6, with 9 bases lining up with TRBD1. CDR3 length equals 17 residues. V shed 1 base, J shed 1 base, and the junction held 2 bases outside the gene matches. Looked up from germline, CDR1 is KGHSH and CDR2 is LQKENI. The CDR3 DNA reads as TGTGCCAGCTCACCACGGGGACAGGGATCTGGGGCCAACGTCCTGACTTTC. Amino acid sequence: CASSPRGQGSGANVLTF.

Comments on this clonotype: At one end, the junction sequence differs from germline, possibly due to a read error. The chain is built from TRBV15 and TRBJ1-3; D is uncertain. CDR3 size: 13 residues. CDR1 is LNHNV and CDR2 is YYDKDF in the germline V gene (reference sequence). CDR3: CAASRGLGNTIYF. DNA for the CDR3: TGTGCCGCCAGCAGAGGGTTGGGAAACACCATATATTTT.

V and J are TRBV27 and TRBJ2-5, with D possibly being TRBD1 (5 bases). Gene TRBJ2-1 matches the end of the DNA better, so the J call may be wrong. The CDR3 sequence is 13 residues long. Germline values: CDR1 MNHEY, CDR2 SMNVEV (reference sequence). The CDR3 coding sequence is TGTGCCAGCAGTTTATCCCAGGGCAATGAGCAGTTCTTC. It codes for CASSLSQGNEQFF.

The sample holds a few counts of this clonotype. The chain combines TRBV6-5 with TRBJ2-5; 9 bases fit TRBD2. The germline V gene has CDR1 MNHEY and CDR2 SVGAGI. This CDR3 is built from 13 residues. V was clipped by 8 bases and J by 10 bases; unmatched bases: 11. CDR3 coding DNA: TGTGCCAGCGCCCTGGGACTAGCCTCCTTCCAGTACTTC. Its translation: CASALGLASFQYF.

The table lists this clonotype with a few counts. The J gene is TRBJ2-4, the V gene TRBV2; D ambiguous. Germline V gene lookup returns CDR1 SNHLY and CDR2 FYNNEI. The CDR3 is made up of 12 amino acids. V lost 8 bases, J lost 0 bases, and 5 bases lay in between. This chain's CDR3 is CASHGAKNIQYF. In DNA form, the CDR3 reads TGTGCCAGCCATGGAGCCAAAAACATTCAGTACTTC.

There are a few counts of this clonotype. The chain carries TRBV6-5 and TRBJ2-5; possible D gene TRBD1, 5 bases. Matching the DNA end better, TRBJ2-1 makes the J call doubtful. The germline V gene has CDR1 MNHEY and CDR2 SVGAGI. This CDR3 contains 14 residues. DNA of the CDR3: TGTGCCAGCGGAAAACCACAGGAGTACAATGAGCAGTTCTTC. This codes for CASGKPQEYNEQFF.

This chain connects TRBV20-1 to TRBJ2-7; D not resolved. Judging by the DNA end, TRBJ2-1 fits better; the J call may be wrong. Germline V gene data show CDR1 as DFQATT and CDR2 as SNEGSKA (reference sequence). The CDR3 extends over 12 amino acids. As DNA, the CDR3 is TGCAGTGCTAGAATTGGGTACAATGAGCAGTTCTTC. Its protein product is CSARIGYNEQFF.

This clonotype appeared a few times. CDR3 sequence reads: CASSQARESSSYNEQFF. The CDR3 DNA is TGCGCCAGCAGCCAAGCGCGGGAGTCCAGCTCCTACAATGAGCAGTTCTTC. V is TRBV4-1 and J is TRBJ2-1, with 7 bases lining up with TRBD2. V gave up 1 base and J gave up 0 bases; unmatched junction bases: 6. Germline V lookup: CDR1 MGHRA, CDR2 YSYEKL. The CDR3 sequence is 17 residues long.

The chain combines TRBV18 with TRBJ2-5, with 8 bases matching TRBD2. J lost 5 bases, V lost 2 bases, and 10 bases had no gene match. This CDR3 has 16 residues. Germline values: CDR1 KGHSH, CDR2 LQKENI. This chain's CDR3 is CASSPVEREGPETQYF. Written as DNA, the CDR3 is TGTGCCAGCTCACCAGTGGAACGGGAGGGCCCTGAGACCCAGTACTTC.

This clonotype has only a few counts. The CDR3 DNA sequence: TGTGCCAGCAGTTCGAGAAGGGTTAGCGCAGATACGCAGTATTTT. It yields the protein CASSSRRVSADTQYF. The chain combines TRBV28 with TRBJ2-3, with D tentatively TRBD2 (5 bases). The CDR3 covers 15 residues. The V end lost 4 bases, the J end lost 4 bases, and 15 bases lay between the germline ends. Germline values: CDR1 MDHEN, CDR2 SYDVKM.

This chain joins TRBV28 and TRBJ2-7; D uncertain. Per the germline V gene, CDR1 is MDHEN and CDR2 is SYDVKM. Trimming took off 0 bases at V and 0 bases at J, with 18 bases between the two ends. The CDR3 totals 18 residues. CDR3 loop: CASSLWYVGPTSSYEQYF. CDR3 sequence (DNA): TGTGCCAGCAGTTTATGGTACGTGGGTCCGACGAGCTCCTACGAGCAGTACTTC.

This sequence joins TRBV20-1 and TRBJ2-5; TRBD2 matches 14 bases. The CDR3 is 16 amino acids. After removal of 6 bases from V and 1 base from J, the junction contained 7 bases not matched to a gene. In germline, CDR1 is DFQATT, CDR2 SNEGSKA (reference sequence). The DNA of the CDR3 is TGCAGTGCGGACGGGACTAGCGGGGGACCCCAAGAGACCCAGTACTTC. Protein: CSADGTSGGPQETQYF.

This chain links TRBV6-6 with TRBJ1-6; no clear D gene. Germline V gives CDR1 MNHNY, CDR2 SVGAGI (reference sequence). V was cut by 4 bases and J by 8 bases, with 6 bases left in between. The CDR3 loop spans 12 amino acids. CDR3 DNA sequence: TGTGCCAGCAGTTGGTTGGATTCACCCCTCCACTTT. This codes for CASSWLDSPLHF.

This sequence joins TRBV7-9 and TRBJ1-4; D gene ambiguous. Trimming left V 5 bases short and J 7 bases short, with 14 bases between. CDR3 length: 14 residues. Germline V gene data show CDR1 as SEHNR and CDR2 as FQNEAQ (reference sequence). CDR3 loop: CASSPPGGREKLFF. In DNA form, the CDR3 reads TGTGCCAGCAGCCCGCCTGGAGGGCGTGAAAAACTGTTTTTT.

This clonotype has only a few counts. This rearrangement joins TRBV4-1 to TRBJ1-2; 9 bases align to TRBD1. The CDR3 loop spans 17 amino acids. Germline CDR1 and CDR2: MGHRA and YSYEKL. V gave up 5 bases and J gave up 8 bases; unmatched junction bases: 18. The CDR3 region is CASSRFLPGQGGYGYTF. DNA of the CDR3: TGCGCCAGCAGCAGATTCCTCCCGGGACAGGGAGGTTACGGCTACACCTTC.